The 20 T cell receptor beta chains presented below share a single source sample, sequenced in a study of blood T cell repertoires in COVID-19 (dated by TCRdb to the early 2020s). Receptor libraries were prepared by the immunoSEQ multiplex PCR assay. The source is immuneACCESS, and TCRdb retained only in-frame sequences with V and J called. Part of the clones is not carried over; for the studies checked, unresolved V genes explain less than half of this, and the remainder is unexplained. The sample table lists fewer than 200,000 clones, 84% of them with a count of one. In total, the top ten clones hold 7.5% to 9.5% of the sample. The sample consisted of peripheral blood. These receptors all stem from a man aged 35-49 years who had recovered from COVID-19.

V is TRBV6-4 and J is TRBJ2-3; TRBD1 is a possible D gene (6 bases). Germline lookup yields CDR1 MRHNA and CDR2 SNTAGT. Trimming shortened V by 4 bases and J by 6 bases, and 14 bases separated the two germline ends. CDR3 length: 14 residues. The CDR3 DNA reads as TGTGCCAGCAGTGTACAGGGTAATGGGGATACGCAGTATTTT. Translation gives CASSVQGNGDTQYF.

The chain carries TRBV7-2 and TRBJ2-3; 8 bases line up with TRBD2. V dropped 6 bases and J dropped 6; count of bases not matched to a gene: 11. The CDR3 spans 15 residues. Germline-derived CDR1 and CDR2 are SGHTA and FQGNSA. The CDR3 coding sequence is TGTGCCAGCAGTCCCCCGGGACTAGGTGGGGATACGCAGTATTTT. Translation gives CASSPPGLGGDTQYF.

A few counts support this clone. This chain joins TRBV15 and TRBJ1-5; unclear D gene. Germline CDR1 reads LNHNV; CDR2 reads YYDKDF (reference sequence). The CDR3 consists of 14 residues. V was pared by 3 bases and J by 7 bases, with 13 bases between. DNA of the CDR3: TGTGCCACCAGCAGCCCCGCGGGTTTGCAGCCCCAGCATTTT. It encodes CATSSPAGLQPQHF.

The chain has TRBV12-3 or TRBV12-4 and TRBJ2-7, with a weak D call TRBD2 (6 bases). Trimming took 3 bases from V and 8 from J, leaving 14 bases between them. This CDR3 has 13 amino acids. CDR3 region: CASSFGGKDKQYF. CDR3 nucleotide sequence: TGTGCCAGCAGTTTTGGCGGGAAGGACAAGCAGTACTTC.

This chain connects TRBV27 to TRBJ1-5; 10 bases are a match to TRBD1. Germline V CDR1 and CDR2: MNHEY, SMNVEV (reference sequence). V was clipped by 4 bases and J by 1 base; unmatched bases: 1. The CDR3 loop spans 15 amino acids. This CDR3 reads CASSWTGGSNQPQHF. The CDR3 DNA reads TGTGCCAGCAGTTGGACAGGGGGGAGCAATCAGCCCCAGCATTTT.

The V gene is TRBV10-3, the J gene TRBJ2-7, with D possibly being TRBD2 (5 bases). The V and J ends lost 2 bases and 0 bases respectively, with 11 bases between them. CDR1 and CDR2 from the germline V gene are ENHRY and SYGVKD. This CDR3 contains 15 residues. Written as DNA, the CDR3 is TGTGCCATCAGTGAGAGGCCGGGGAGCTCCTACGAGCAGTACTTC. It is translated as CAISERPGSSYEQYF.

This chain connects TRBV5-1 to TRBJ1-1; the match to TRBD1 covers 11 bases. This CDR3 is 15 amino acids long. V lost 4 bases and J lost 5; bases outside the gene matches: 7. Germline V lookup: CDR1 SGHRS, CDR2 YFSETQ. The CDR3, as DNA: TGCGCCAGCAGCGGCGGGACAGGGGGAGGTACTGAAGCTTTCTTT. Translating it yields CASSGGTGGGTEAFF. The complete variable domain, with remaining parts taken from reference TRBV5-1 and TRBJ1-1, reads KAGVTQTPRYLIKTRGQQVTLSCSPISGHRSVSWYQQTPGQGLQFLFEYFSETQRNKGNFPGRFSGRQFSNSRSEMNVSTLELGDSALYLCASSGGTGGGTEAFFGQGTRLTVV.

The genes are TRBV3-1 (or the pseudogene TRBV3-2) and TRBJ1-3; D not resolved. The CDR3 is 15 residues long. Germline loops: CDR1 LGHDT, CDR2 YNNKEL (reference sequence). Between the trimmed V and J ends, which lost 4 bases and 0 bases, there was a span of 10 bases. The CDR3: CASSRTVGSGNTIYF. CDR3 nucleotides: TGTGCCAGCAGCCGTACCGTCGGCTCTGGAAACACCATATATTTT.

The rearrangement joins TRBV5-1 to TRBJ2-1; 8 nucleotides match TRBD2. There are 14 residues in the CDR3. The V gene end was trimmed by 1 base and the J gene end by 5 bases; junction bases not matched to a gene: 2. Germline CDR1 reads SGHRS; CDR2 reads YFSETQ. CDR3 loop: CASSLTSGDNEQFF. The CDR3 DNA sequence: TGCGCCAGCAGCTTGACTAGCGGTGACAATGAGCAGTTCTTC.

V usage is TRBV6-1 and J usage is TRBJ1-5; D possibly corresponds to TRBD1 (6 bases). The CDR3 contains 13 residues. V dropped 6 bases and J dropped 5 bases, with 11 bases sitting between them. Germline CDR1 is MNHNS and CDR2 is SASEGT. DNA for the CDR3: TGTGCCAGCAGACCTAGACAGGATCAGCCCCAGCATTTT. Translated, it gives CASRPRQDQPQHF.

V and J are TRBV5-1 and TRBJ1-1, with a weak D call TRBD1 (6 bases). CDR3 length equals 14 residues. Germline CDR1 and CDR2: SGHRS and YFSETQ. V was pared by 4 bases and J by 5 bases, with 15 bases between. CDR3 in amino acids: CASSPTRGGTEAFF. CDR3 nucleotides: TGCGCCAGCAGCCCGACCAGGGGAGGGACTGAAGCTTTCTTT.

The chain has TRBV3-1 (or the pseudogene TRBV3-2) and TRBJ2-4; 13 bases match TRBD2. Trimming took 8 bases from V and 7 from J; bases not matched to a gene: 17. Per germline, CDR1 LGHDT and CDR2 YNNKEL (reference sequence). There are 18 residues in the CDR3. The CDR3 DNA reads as TGTGCCAGCGCTACGACGGGACTAGCGGGACGTATTTCGAACATTCAGTACTTC. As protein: CASATTGLAGRISNIQYF.

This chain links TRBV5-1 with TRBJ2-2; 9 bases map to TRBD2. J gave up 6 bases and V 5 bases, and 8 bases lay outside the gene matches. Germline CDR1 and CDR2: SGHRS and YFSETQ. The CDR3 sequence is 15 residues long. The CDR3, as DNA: TGCGCCAGCAGTGGTATAGCGGGAGAGGCCGGGGAGCTGTTTTTT. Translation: CASSGIAGEAGELFF.

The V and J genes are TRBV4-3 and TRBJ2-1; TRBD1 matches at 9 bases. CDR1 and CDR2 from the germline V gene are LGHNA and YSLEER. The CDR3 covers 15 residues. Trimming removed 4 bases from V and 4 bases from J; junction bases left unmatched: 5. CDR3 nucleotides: TGCGCCAGCAGCCGGCTGGGACAGGGATACAATGAGCAGTTCTTC. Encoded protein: CASSRLGQGYNEQFF.

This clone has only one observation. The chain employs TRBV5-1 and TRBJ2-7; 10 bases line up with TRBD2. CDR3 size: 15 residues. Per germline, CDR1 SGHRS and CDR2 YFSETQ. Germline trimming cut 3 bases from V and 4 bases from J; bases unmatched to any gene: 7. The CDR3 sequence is CASSSSGRGEYEQYF. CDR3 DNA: TGCGCCAGCAGCTCCAGCGGGAGGGGTGAATACGAGCAGTACTTC.

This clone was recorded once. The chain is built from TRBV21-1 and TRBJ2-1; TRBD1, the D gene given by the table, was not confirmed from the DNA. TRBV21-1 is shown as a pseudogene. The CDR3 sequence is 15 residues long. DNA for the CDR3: TGTGCCAGCAGCAAGAGGACAGGTAGCTACAATGAGCAGTTCTTC. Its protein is CASSKRTGSYNEQFF.

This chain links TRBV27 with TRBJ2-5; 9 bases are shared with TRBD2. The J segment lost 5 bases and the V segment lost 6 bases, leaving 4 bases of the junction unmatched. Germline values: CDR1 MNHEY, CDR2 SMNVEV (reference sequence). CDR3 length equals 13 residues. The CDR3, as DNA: TGTGCCAGCAGACTAGCGGGTCTGGAGACCCAGTACTTC. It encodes CASRLAGLETQYF.

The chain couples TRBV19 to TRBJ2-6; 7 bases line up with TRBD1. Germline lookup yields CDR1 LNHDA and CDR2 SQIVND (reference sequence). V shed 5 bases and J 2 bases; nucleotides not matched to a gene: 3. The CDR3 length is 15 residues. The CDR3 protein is CASSPDRAGANVLTF. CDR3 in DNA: TGTGCCAGTAGTCCCGACAGGGCTGGGGCCAACGTCCTGACTTTC.

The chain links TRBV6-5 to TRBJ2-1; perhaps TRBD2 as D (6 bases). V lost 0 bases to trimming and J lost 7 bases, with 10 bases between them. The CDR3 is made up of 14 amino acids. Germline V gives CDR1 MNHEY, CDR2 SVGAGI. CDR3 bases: TGTGCCAGCAGTTACTCGATCGGGGGAAATGAGCAGTTCTTC. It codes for CASSYSIGGNEQFF.

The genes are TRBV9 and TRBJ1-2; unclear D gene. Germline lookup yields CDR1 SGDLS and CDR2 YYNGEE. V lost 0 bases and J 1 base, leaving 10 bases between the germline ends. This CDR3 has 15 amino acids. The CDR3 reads CASSVGGDLNYGYTF. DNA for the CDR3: TGTGCCAGCAGCGTAGGGGGAGACCTTAACTATGGCTACACCTTC.